This TCR beta chain came from a study of T cells in Graves' hyperthyroidism and ophthalmopathy. Study in general: Once the initial diagnosis was made, peripheral blood was obtained before any treatment.

Diagnoses used clinical symptoms, serum thyroxine and TRAb, thyroid ultrasound and orbital computed tomography. Study results and limitations: Ophthalmopathy, which appeared later, was predicted by the model a median 6.5 months before onset. Most thyroid clonotypes expanded above 0.001 were also detected in blood.

This clonotype was seen many times. Its antigen is currently unknown. There were TCR beta CDR3 regions amplified from RNA transcripts. RT-PCR in the first round (using the HTBI primer set) targeted the TCR CDR3. TCRdb re-called the multiplex PCR reads with MiXCR, one entry per CDR3 protein. Found here are a few hundred thousand distinct CDR3 sequences, approximately 16% of them singletons; the top ten hold approximately 3.5%. This CDR3 is built from 15 residues. V was shortened by 1 base and J by 2 bases, with 9 bases between the two germline ends. Germline lookup yields CDR1 SGHRS and CDR2 YFSETQ. Sequenced input: blood. V usage is TRBV5-1 and J usage is TRBJ2-2; D perhaps matches TRBD2 (6 bases). The receptor was isolated from a woman in her thirties or forties with Graves' ophthalmopathy. The chain's CDR3 is CASSLWGDNTGELFF. The CDR3 DNA sequence: TGCGCCAGCAGCTTGTGGGGGGACAACACCGGGGAGCTGTTTTTT.